These 18 T cell receptor beta chains were sequenced from one sample in a study of early T cells in non-severe SARS-CoV-2 infection. TCRdb ran MiXCR on the 5' RACE reads and lists one entry per CDR3 protein. The sample lists some 80,000 distinct CDR3 sequences; less than 11% were seen once. This material consisted of whole blood, taken at baseline. Source of these receptors: an adult who was a healthcare worker with PCR-confirmed SARS-CoV-2 infection or an uninfected control (not recorded which).

This rearrangement joins TRBV5-4 to TRBJ2-5; D is unresolved. The germline V gene has CDR1 SGHNT and CDR2 YYREEE (reference sequence). Trimming cost V 4 bases and J 4 bases, with 14 bases left between them. The CDR3 is 14 amino acids. CDR3: CASSRPGYGETQYF. DNA for the CDR3: TGTGCCAGCAGCAGACCGGGTTATGGAGAGACCCAGTACTTC.

This clonotype was seen more than once but under ten times. The J gene is TRBJ2-7, the V gene TRBV28, with 7 nucleotides matching TRBD1. The CDR3 runs 16 residues. CDR1 is MDHEN, CDR2 SYDVKM, per germline. V lost 6 bases, J lost 2 bases, and 13 bases stayed unmatched. In nucleotides, the CDR3 is TGTGCCAGCAGACCCAGGGGTCGACAGGGTCCCTACGAGCAGTACTTC. Its translation is CASRPRGRQGPYEQYF.

The chain employs TRBV10-3 and TRBJ2-4; 12 bases line up with TRBD1. CDR3 size: 20 residues. V lost 0 bases to trimming and J lost 1 base; unmatched junction nucleotides: 10. CDR1 is ENHRY, CDR2 SYGVKD, per germline. The CDR3 bases are TGTGCCATCAGTGAGTCTACCGGGACAGGGGGCTTTGGGGCCAAAAACATTCAGTACTTC. It specifies CAISESTGTGGFGAKNIQYF.

Only a few counts were recorded for this clonotype. This chain connects TRBV7-2 to TRBJ2-7; 8 bases line up with TRBD1. Germline CDR1 and CDR2: SGHTA and FQGNSA. The length of the CDR3 is 13 residues. V was clipped by 2 bases and J by 5 bases; unmatched bases: 2. The CDR3 sequence is CASSLRTGNEQYF. CDR3 bases: TGTGCCAGCAGCTTAAGGACAGGGAACGAGCAGTACTTC.

This clonotype was found many times. The chain is built from TRBV27 and TRBJ1-4, with D unresolved. Trimming took off 5 bases at V and 5 bases at J, with 12 bases between the two ends. Germline lookup yields CDR1 MNHEY and CDR2 SMNVEV (reference sequence). The CDR3 has 14 residues. The CDR3 DNA reads TGTGCCAGCAGTCCCATGGACGGGAATGAAAAACTGTTTTTT. Amino acid sequence: CASSPMDGNEKLFF.

Only a few counts were recorded for this clonotype. The rearrangement joins TRBV20-1 to TRBJ2-2, with D perhaps TRBD1 (6 bases). CDR1 and CDR2 (germline): DFQATT, SNEGSKA (reference sequence). V shed 5 bases and J shed 2 bases, with 9 bases lying between them. The CDR3 is made up of 13 amino acids. The DNA of the CDR3 is TGCAGTGCTGGGGGCCTCAACACCGGGGAGCTGTTTTTT. It specifies CSAGGLNTGELFF.

This clonotype was counted a few times. The chain carries TRBV27 and TRBJ2-1, with D hard to call. The V gene's germline CDR1 is MNHEY and CDR2 SMNVEV (reference sequence). This CDR3 is built from 14 residues. V dropped 7 bases and J dropped 3 bases, with 13 bases sitting between them. CDR3 sequence (DNA): TGTGCCAGCACCCCTAGTGCCATCTACAATGAGCAGTTCTTC. Translation: CASTPSAIYNEQFF.

This clonotype was observed a handful of times. This chain links TRBV6-2 or TRBV6-3 with TRBJ2-7, with 10 bases matching TRBD2. In germline, CDR1 is MNHEY, CDR2 SVGEGT. CDR3 size: 14 residues. J gave up 2 bases and V 6 bases, and 4 bases lay outside the gene matches. The CDR3 DNA sequence: TGTGCCAGCAGATCTAGCGGGAGTCCCTACGAGCAGTACTTC. It is translated as CASRSSGSPYEQYF.

Only a few counts were recorded for this clonotype. This chain uses TRBV5-5 with TRBJ1-5; 9 bases agree with TRBD1. Trimming removed 4 bases from V and 6 bases from J; junction bases left unmatched: 8. The CDR3 runs to 15 residues. The germline gives CDR1 SGHKS, CDR2 YYEKEE (reference sequence). CDR3 sequence: CASSTEQGAAQPQHF. The CDR3 coding sequence is TGTGCCAGCAGCACCGAACAGGGGGCGGCTCAGCCCCAGCATTTT.

There are a few counts of this clonotype. The chain uses TRBV7-9 and TRBJ2-5, with D maybe TRBD2 (5 bases). From germline, CDR1 is SEHNR and CDR2 FQNEAQ (reference sequence). V was pared by 6 bases and J by 4 bases, with 9 bases between. This CDR3 comprises 12 residues. The CDR3 nucleotides are TGTGCCAGCAGAGAACTAGGAGAGACCCAGTACTTC. Protein: CASRELGETQYF.

This clonotype was seen only a few times. CDR3 amino acids: CASTAGGGGETQYF. The CDR3 nucleotides are TGTGCCAGCACAGCCGGGGGGGGTGGTGAGACCCAGTACTTC. The chain employs TRBV6-5 and TRBJ2-5; 8 bases match TRBD2. CDR3 length: 14 residues. The junction had 9 bases not matched to a gene; V was cut back by 7 bases and J by 5 bases. Germline V gene sequence: CDR1 MNHEY, CDR2 SVGAGI.

Ten or more counts support this clonotype. The chain recombines TRBV10-3 with TRBJ2-1; 15 nucleotides agree with TRBD2. Per the germline V gene, CDR1 is ENHRY and CDR2 is SYGVKD. With V trimmed by 6 bases and J by 9 bases, 3 bases remained unmatched. The CDR3 sequence is 14 residues long. The CDR3 sequence: CAISGTSGRSEQFF. CDR3 in DNA: TGTGCCATCAGCGGGACTAGCGGGAGGTCTGAGCAGTTCTTC.

In its sample, this clonotype ranks as medium-sized. This chain joins TRBV27 and TRBJ1-1, with TRBD1 as a possible D gene (6 bases). The CDR3 is 14 amino acids. Per germline, CDR1 MNHEY and CDR2 SMNVEV (reference sequence). Trimming stripped 10 bases from V and 4 bases from J, with 19 bases between. The CDR3, as DNA: TGTGCCATAGCTCGGGACACCGCCGGCACTGAAGCTTTCTTT. Residues: CAIARDTAGTEAFF.

The V call is TRBV6-2 or TRBV6-3, the J call TRBJ2-2; 9 positions agree with TRBD2. This CDR3 is built from 15 residues. The V segment lost 6 bases and the J segment 4 bases; nucleotides outside the gene matches: 6. Germline V gene sequence: CDR1 MNHEY, CDR2 SVGEGT. The CDR3 protein is CASRAGGTLTGELFF. The CDR3 region has the DNA TGTGCCAGCAGGGCGGGAGGGACCCTCACCGGGGAGCTGTTTTTT.

This rearrangement joins TRBV19 to TRBJ2-5, with 9 bases identical to TRBD1. Trimming removed 7 bases from V and 4 bases from J; junction bases left unmatched: 4. Germline values: CDR1 LNHDA, CDR2 SQIVND (reference sequence). The length of the CDR3 is 13 residues. Here the CDR3 DNA reads TGTGCCAGTAAGGACAGGGGAAGAGAGACCCAGTACTTC. Amino acid sequence: CASKDRGRETQYF. Full variable domain (outside the CDR3, taken from reference TRBV19 and TRBJ2-5): DGGITQSPKYLFRKEGQNVTLSCEQNLNHDAMYWYRQDPGQGLRLIYYSQIVNDFQKGDIAEGYSVSREKKESFPLTVTSAQKNPTAFYLCASKDRGRETQYFGPGTRLLVL.

This clonotype was recorded a few times. V is TRBV7-9 and J is TRBJ2-1; no definite D call. Germline loops: CDR1 SEHNR, CDR2 FQNEAQ (reference sequence). This CDR3 comprises 14 residues. The V gene lost 3 bases and the J gene lost 7 bases, with 13 bases spanning the gap. CDR3 DNA: TGTGCCAGCAGCTTCCCCGCATCTCTGAATGAGCAGTTCTTC. It is translated as CASSFPASLNEQFF.

V gene TRBV9 combines with J gene TRBJ2-2; a possible D gene is TRBD2 (5 bases). Deletions cut 6 bases from V and 4 bases from J, with 13 bases between. This CDR3 has 14 amino acids. CDR1 SGDLS and CDR2 YYNGEE come from the germline V gene. This CDR3 is CASTPLGSTGELFF. For the CDR3, the DNA is TGTGCCAGCACCCCGCTTGGGAGCACCGGGGAGCTGTTTTTT. The entire variable domain, with the rest obtained from reference TRBV9 and TRBJ2-2, is as follows: DSGVTQTPKHLITATGQRVTLRCSPRSGDLSVYWYQQSLDQGLQFLIQYYNGEERAKGNILERFSAQQFPDLHSELNLSSLELGDSALYFCASTPLGSTGELFFGEGSRLTVL.

CDR3 loop: CASRAGVKNEQFF. The CDR3 bases are TGCGCCAGTAGAGCGGGAGTAAAGAATGAGCAGTTCTTC. The rearrangement joins TRBV5-1 to TRBJ2-1, with 8 bases matching TRBD2. V gave up 8 bases and J gave up 7 bases; unmatched junction bases: 8. The CDR3 is 13 residues long. Per the germline V gene, CDR1 is SGHRS and CDR2 is YFSETQ.